This T cell receptor (beta chain) stems from a study of OX40 agonist ivuxolimab in advanced cancers. Whole-study findings and limits: Clonal expansion was seen in CD4+ and CD8+ blood T cells by week 6 at 0.1 to 3.0 mg/kg.

For this clone: Antigen specificity is unknown.

The assay was immunoSEQ multiplex PCR, and TCRdb's table has in-frame clones only and misses some. Of under 40,000 clones listed, roughly 84% were seen once; the top ten hold 15% to 20%. Patients were ruled out by autoimmune disease history or systemic immunosuppression. Samples of blood were obtained at baseline, on cycle 4 day 1, and on cycle 7 day 1. This TCR came from an adult with an advanced solid tumor such as melanoma, head and neck, liver or kidney cancer. The sample was CD4+ or CD8+ T cells sorted from blood, taken in a trial of the OX40 agonist ivuxolimab.

This CDR3 reads CASSIGTGGFDEQYF. The CDR3 DNA is TGTGCCAGTAGTATTGGGACAGGGGGCTTCGACGAGCAGTACTTC. The V call is TRBV19, the J call TRBJ2-7, with 12 bases identical to TRBD1. CDR3 length: 15 residues. V was pared by 3 bases and J by 5 bases, with 5 bases of the junction left unmatched. Germline V CDR1 and CDR2: LNHDA, SQIVND (reference sequence).